The 9 T cell receptor beta chains given below trace back to one sample, sequenced in a study of blood T cell repertoires in COVID-19. Only in-frame clones appear in the TCRdb table, and some are missing; sequencing was by immunoSEQ multiplex PCR. Of over 200,000 clones listed, 85% to 90% are singletons. The sample comprised peripheral blood. The source is a man aged 18-30 years with active or convalescent COVID-19.

This clone was recorded only once. CDR3 in amino acids: CASSPATGENSPLHF. For the CDR3, the DNA is TGTGCCAGCAGTCCAGCAACAGGGGAAAATTCACCCCTCCACTTT. The rearrangement joins TRBV28 to TRBJ1-6; 7 bases match TRBD1. This CDR3 contains 15 residues. The germline gives CDR1 MDHEN, CDR2 SYDVKM. V lost 5 bases and J lost 7; bases outside the gene matches: 8.

This sequence joins TRBV6-5 and TRBJ2-3; 9 nucleotides line up with TRBD1. Trimming cost V 6 bases and J 5 bases; bases outside gene matches: 6. The CDR3 has 14 residues. Germline V gene data show CDR1 as MNHEY and CDR2 as SVGAGI. CDR3 coding DNA: TGTGCCAGCAGGAGGGACAGGGTAATAGATACGCAGTATTTT. Translating gives CASRRDRVIDTQYF.

V gene TRBV30 combines with J gene TRBJ2-1, with D unclear. CDR3 length equals 13 residues. Deletions cut 2 bases from V and 7 bases from J, with 12 bases between. Per germline, CDR1 GTSNPN and CDR2 SVGIG (reference sequence). The CDR3 is CAWSSFFRNEQFF. Here the CDR3 DNA reads TGTGCCTGGAGTTCTTTTTTCCGTAATGAGCAGTTCTTC.

Only a few counts were recorded for this clone. V usage is TRBV27 and J usage is TRBJ1-3, with TRBD1 matching over 11 bases. The germline V gene encodes CDR1 MNHEY and CDR2 SMNVEV (reference sequence). The CDR3 has 15 residues. Trimming took 3 bases from V and 5 from J; bases not matched to a gene: 3. This CDR3 reads CASSLGQGVRNTIYF. CDR3 DNA: TGTGCCAGCAGTTTGGGACAGGGGGTTCGAAACACCATATATTTT.

The rearrangement uses TRBV4-3 and TRBJ2-3; 10 nucleotides align to TRBD2. CDR1 LGHNA and CDR2 YSLEER come from the germline V gene. The CDR3 spans 13 residues. The trim removed 0 bases at V and 14 bases at J, leaving 5 bases unmatched. The CDR3 sequence is CASSQETSGILYF. CDR3 nucleotides: TGCGCCAGCAGCCAAGAAACTAGCGGGATTTTGTATTTT.

The chain is built from TRBV28 and TRBJ1-4; 8 bases map to TRBD1. V trimming: 6 bases; J trimming: 8 bases; junction bases outside the gene matches: 8. The CDR3 consists of 14 residues. Germline CDR1 is MDHEN and CDR2 is SYDVKM. In DNA form, the CDR3 reads TGTGCCAGCAGGATCAGGGGGCTTGAAGAAAAACTGTTTTTT. This translates into CASRIRGLEEKLFF.

This sequence joins TRBV5-8 and TRBJ2-7; 13 bases map to TRBD2. Trimming removed 4 bases from V and 4 bases from J; junction bases left unmatched: 8. The CDR3 contains 16 residues. Looked up from germline, CDR1 is SGHTS and CDR2 is YDEGEE. CDR3 region: CASSPTRTSGSYEQYF. The CDR3 coding sequence is TGTGCCAGCAGCCCGACCAGGACTAGCGGGAGTTACGAGCAGTACTTC. The full variable domain, with the rest looked up from reference TRBV5-8 and TRBJ2-7, is EAGVTQSPTHLIKTRGQQATLRCSPISGHTSVYWYQQALGLGLQFLLWYDEGEERNRGNFPPRFSGRQFPNYSSELNVNALELEDSALYLCASSPTRTSGSYEQYFGPGTRLTVT.

The chain employs TRBV27 and TRBJ1-6; TRBD1 matches at 7 bases. V shed 3 bases, J shed 7 bases, and the junction held 3 bases outside the gene matches. The CDR3 runs to 14 residues. Germline lookup yields CDR1 MNHEY and CDR2 SMNVEV (reference sequence). This chain's CDR3 is CASSFSGGNSPLHF. CDR3 bases: TGTGCCAGCAGTTTCTCAGGGGGGAATTCACCCCTCCACTTT.

This chain joins TRBV25-1 and TRBJ1-3; no clear D gene. Germline-derived CDR1 and CDR2 are MGHDK and SYGVNS. CDR3 length equals 14 residues. The V end was cut by 3 bases, the J end by 3 bases, with 9 bases between. DNA of the CDR3: TGTGCCAGCAGTGAGGGAGCAAGTGGAAACACCATATATTTT. Translating it yields CASSEGASGNTIYF.